The 9 T cell receptor beta chains presented below share a single source sample, sequenced in a study of T cell clones after liver transplantation. Profiling relied on immunoSEQ multiplex PCR, and the TCRdb table lists in-frame clones only, not all of them. This table holds around 110,000 clones, about nine tenths found once. Material: CD4+ T cells from blood, obtained 12 months after liver transplant. These receptors were obtained from a human patient who received a liver transplant. The T cells may come from the graft donor.

The chain carries TRBV9 and TRBJ2-1; the match to TRBD2 covers 13 bases. CDR3 length: 14 residues. V gave up 3 bases and J gave up 8 bases; unmatched junction bases: 2. Germline CDR1 and CDR2: SGDLS and YYNGEE. The CDR3 DNA sequence: TGTGCCAGCAGCGGGACTAGCGGGAGCGATGAGCAGTTCTTC. As protein: CASSGTSGSDEQFF.

The chain is built from TRBV28 and TRBJ1-1, with D uncertain. V was clipped by 8 bases and J by 5 bases, with 12 bases between them. Germline values: CDR1 MDHEN, CDR2 SYDVKM. This CDR3 region has 12 residues. The CDR3, as DNA: TGTGCCAGCTTAGGAGGACGGACTGAAGCTTTCTTT. Its translation: CASLGGRTEAFF.

The chain combines TRBV7-2 with TRBJ1-2; D is perhaps TRBD1 (6 bases). The V end was cut by 5 bases, the J end by 2 bases, with 15 bases between. In germline, CDR1 is SGHTA, CDR2 FQGNSA. The CDR3 runs 15 residues. The CDR3: CASSVAQGLNYGYTF. As DNA, the CDR3 is TGTGCCAGCAGCGTCGCACAGGGTCTCAACTATGGCTACACCTTC.

V gene TRBV29-1 combines with J gene TRBJ1-2; TRBD1 might be the D (5 bases). The length of the CDR3 is 11 residues. CDR1 is SQVTM and CDR2 is ANQGSEA in the germline V gene. Trimming removed 6 bases from V and 3 bases from J, with 8 bases in between. The DNA for the CDR3 is TGCAGCGTCGACAGTTACTATGGCTACACCTTC. Encoded protein: CSVDSYYGYTF.

This clone has a single count. The chain couples TRBV5-1 to TRBJ2-7; D may be TRBD2 (6 bases). The germline CDR1 and CDR2 sequences are SGHRS and YFSETQ. Deletions cut 1 base from V and 4 bases from J, with 12 bases between. The CDR3 is made up of 14 amino acids. Here the CDR3 reads CASSLSGGGYEQYF. The CDR3 nucleotides read TGCGCCAGCAGCTTGTCCGGGGGAGGATACGAGCAGTACTTC.

This chain links TRBV11-1 with TRBJ2-5; possible D gene TRBD2, 5 bases. V lost 5 bases, J lost 4 bases, and 20 bases lay in between. CDR3 length equals 16 residues. Germline assignment: CDR1 SGHAT and CDR2 FQDESV (reference sequence). The CDR3 DNA sequence: TGTGCCAGCAGCCTAGACTCAGCGGTTGGGAGAGAGACCCAGTACTTC. As protein: CASSLDSAVGRETQYF.

The CDR3 DNA is TGTGCCAGCAGTGACCTATACGAGCAGTACTTC. Translation: CASSDLYEQYF. This chain links TRBV6-1 with TRBJ2-7, with D unclear. V lost 3 bases to trimming and J lost 4 bases, with 4 bases between them. The CDR3 length is 11 residues. The germline V gene encodes CDR1 MNHNS and CDR2 SASEGT.

The chain recombines TRBV7-8 with TRBJ2-2; 10 bases agree with TRBD2. The CDR3 covers 16 residues. The germline CDR1 and CDR2 sequences are SGHVS and FQNEAQ. V shed 4 bases, J shed 8 bases, and the junction held 10 bases outside the gene matches. CDR3 nucleotides: TGTGCCAGCAGCTCCCGACTAGCGGGTTTAGATGGGGAGCTGTTTTTT. It codes for CASSSRLAGLDGELFF.

The genes are TRBV7-6 and TRBJ2-2; TRBD1 agrees at 8 bases. J gave up 1 base and V 1 base, and 2 bases lay outside the gene matches. CDR1 and CDR2 (germline): SGHVS, FNYEAQ. The CDR3 is 16 amino acids. Here the CDR3 reads CASSLGGTGNTGELFF. The DNA for the CDR3 is TGTGCCAGCAGCTTAGGAGGGACAGGGAACACCGGGGAGCTGTTTTTT.